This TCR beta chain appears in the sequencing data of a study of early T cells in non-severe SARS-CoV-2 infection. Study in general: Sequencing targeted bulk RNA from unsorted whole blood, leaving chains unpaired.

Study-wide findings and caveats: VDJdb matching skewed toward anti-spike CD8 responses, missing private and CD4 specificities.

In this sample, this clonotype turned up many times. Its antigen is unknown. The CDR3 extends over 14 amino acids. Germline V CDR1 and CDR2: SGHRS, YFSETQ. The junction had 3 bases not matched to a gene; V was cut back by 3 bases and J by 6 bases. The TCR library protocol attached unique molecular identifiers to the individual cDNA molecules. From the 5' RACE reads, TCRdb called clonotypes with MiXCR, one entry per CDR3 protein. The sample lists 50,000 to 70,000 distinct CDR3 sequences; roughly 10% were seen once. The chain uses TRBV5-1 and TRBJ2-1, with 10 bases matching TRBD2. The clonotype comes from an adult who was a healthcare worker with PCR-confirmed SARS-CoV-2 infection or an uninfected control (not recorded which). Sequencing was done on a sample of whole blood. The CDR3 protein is CASSSRTSGNEQFF. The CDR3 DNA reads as TGCGCCAGCAGCTCCCGGACTAGCGGCAATGAGCAGTTCTTC.